A selection of T cell receptor beta chains follows, all from one sample in a study of blood T cell repertoires in COVID-19. The protocol was immunoSEQ multiplex PCR, while the TCRdb copy is restricted to in-frame clones and leaves out a portion. This sample yields around 120,000 clones, of which more than 65% are seen a single time; around 25% belongs to the top ten. Source material: peripheral blood. These receptors were collected from a human donor in a cohort sampled during active COVID-19. CDR3s include the opening cysteine and the closing phenylalanine or tryptophan. A D gene is named only where the DNA matches it firmly. Only part of the rows carry a size: once, few, many, or a class if the clone is expanded.

>.|TRBD1|TRBJ2-1|TRBV5-1
CASSRPGQGTYNEQFF
TGCGCCAGCAGCAGACCGGGACAGGGTACCTACAATGAGCAGTTCTTC
>.|.|TRBJ1-1|TRBV5-1
CASSPRQGLISFF
TGCGCCAGCAGCCCGAGGCAGGGCTTGATATCTTTCTTT
>.|.|TRBJ1-2|TRBV3-1/TRBV3-2
CASSRREVRYGYTF
TGTGCCAGCAGCCGACGCGAGGTTCGGTATGGCTACACCTTC
>.|TRBD2|TRBJ2-1|TRBV11-2
CASSFTSGAYNEQFF
TGTGCCAGCAGCTTCACTAGCGGGGCCTACAATGAGCAGTTCTTC
>.|.|TRBJ2-1|TRBV6-5
CASSFSTGNNEQFF
TGTGCCAGCAGTTTTTCCACGGGTAACAATGAGCAGTTCTTC
>.|TRBD1|TRBJ2-2|TRBV7-2
CASSPGQSNTGELFF
TGTGCCAGCAGCCCGGGACAGAGCAACACCGGGGAGCTGTTTTTT
>.|TRBD1|TRBJ1-4|TRBV19
CASSITGQGDEKLFF
TGTGCCAGTAGTATAACAGGACAGGGAGATGAAAAACTGTTTTTT
>once|.|TRBJ1-2|TRBV9
CASSVDVNNYGYTF
TGTGCCAGCAGCGTAGATGTCAATAACTATGGCTACACCTTC
>.|TRBD2|TRBJ2-5|TRBV7-2
CASSLPSGIETQYF
TGTGCCAGCAGCTTACCTAGCGGGATAGAGACCCAGTACTTC
>.|.|TRBJ1-3|TRBV30
CAWSGKEGSLSGNTIYF
TGTGCCTGGAGCGGTAAGGAGGGATCCCTCTCTGGAAACACCATATATTTT
>.|.|TRBJ2-3|TRBV7-3
CASSLFPRDTQYF
TGTGCCAGCAGCTTATTCCCACGGGATACGCAGTATTTT
>.|.|TRBJ1-1|TRBV28
CASSEGGAVDTEAFF
TGTGCCAGCAGTGAGGGTGGCGCGGTCGACACTGAAGCTTTCTTT
>.|TRBD1|TRBJ2-7|TRBV18
CASSTGDPYEQYF
TGTGCCAGCTCAACAGGGGACCCCTACGAGCAGTACTTC
>.|TRBD1|TRBJ2-2|TRBV9
CASSSKTGGLSGELFF
TGTGCCAGCAGCTCAAAGACAGGGGGCTTGTCCGGGGAGCTGTTTTTT
>.|TRBD1|TRBJ1-1|TRBV7-2
CASSWGQGNTEAFF
TGTGCCAGCAGCTGGGGACAGGGGAACACTGAAGCTTTCTTT
>.|TRBD2|TRBJ2-3|TRBV5-1
CASSLAGGPSSTDTQYF
TGCGCCAGCAGCCTAGCGGGGGGGCCCTCAAGCACAGATACGCAGTATTTT
>.|.|TRBJ2-7|TRBV7-6
CASSLEVGPSEQYF
TGTGCCAGCAGCTTAGAGGTTGGGCCAAGCGAGCAGTACTTC
>.|TRBD2|TRBJ2-3|TRBV7-8
CASSSSNPSGKTDTQYF
TGTGCCAGCAGCTCAAGTAACCCTAGCGGGAAGACAGATACGCAGTATTTT
>.|TRBD1|TRBJ2-7|TRBV9
CASSVGIGTASSYEQYF
TGTGCCAGCAGCGTAGGTATCGGGACAGCTTCCTCCTACGAGCAGTACTTC
>.|.|TRBJ1-2|TRBV4-1
CASSQDLGRGNYGYTF
TGCGCCAGCAGCCAAGATCTTGGCAGGGGTAACTATGGCTACACCTTC
>.|TRBD2|TRBJ2-3|TRBV14
CASSRGTSGSVSTDTQYF
TGTGCCAGCAGCCGCGGGACTAGCGGGAGCGTTAGCACAGATACGCAGTATTTT
>.|.|TRBJ2-3|TRBV7-2
CASSRDSTTDTQYF
TGTGCCAGCAGCCGGGACTCAACAACAGATACGCAGTATTTT
>.|TRBD1|TRBJ2-7|TRBV7-2
CASSSGRDRGSYEQYF
TGTGCCAGCAGCTCCGGCCGGGACAGGGGGTCCTACGAGCAGTACTTC
>.|.|TRBJ2-7|TRBV5-1
CASSLSDSAYEQYF
TGCGCCAGCAGCTTGTCGGACAGTGCCTACGAGCAGTACTTC
>.|.|TRBJ1-1|TRBV9
CASSTSGQPNTEAFF
TGTGCCAGCAGCACGTCCGGACAGCCGAACACTGAAGCTTTCTTT
>.|.|TRBJ2-7|TRBV7-3
CASIKIQGHEQYF
TGTGCCAGCATCAAAATACAGGGCCACGAGCAGTACTTC